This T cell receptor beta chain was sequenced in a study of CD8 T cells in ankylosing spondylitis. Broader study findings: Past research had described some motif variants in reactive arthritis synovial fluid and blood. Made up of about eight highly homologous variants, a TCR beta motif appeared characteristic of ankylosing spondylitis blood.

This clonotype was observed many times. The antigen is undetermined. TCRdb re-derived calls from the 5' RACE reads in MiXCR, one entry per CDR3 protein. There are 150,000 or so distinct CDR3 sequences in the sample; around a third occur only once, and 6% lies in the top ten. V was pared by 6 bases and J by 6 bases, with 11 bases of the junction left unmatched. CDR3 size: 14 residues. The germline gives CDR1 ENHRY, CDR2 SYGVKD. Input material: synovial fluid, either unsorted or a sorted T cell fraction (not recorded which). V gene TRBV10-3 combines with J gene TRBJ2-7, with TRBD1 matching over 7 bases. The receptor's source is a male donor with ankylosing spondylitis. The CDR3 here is CAISEDRDVGEQYF. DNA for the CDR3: TGTGCCATCAGCGAAGACAGGGATGTCGGCGAGCAGTACTTC.